This T cell receptor beta chain was recorded in a study of CD8+CD57+ T cells in acquired aplastic anemia. For the study at large: CD4+ and CD8+ cells, once sorted, gave DNA averaging approximately 3 ug.

For this clonotype: Its antigen is undetermined. The CDR3 carries no conserved terminal phenylalanine or tryptophan, so it likely arises from a read error. It is unclear where the CDR3 begins or ends on the DNA, so no DNA is shown, and the CDR3 is as TCRdb lists it.

Study-level findings and limits: Patients had roughly 29 CD8+ CDR3 sequences in common with controls (the shared set).

Genomic DNA provided the template from which TCR beta VDJ and CDR3 profiles were obtained. TCRdb reanalysed the reads using MiXCR and keeps one entry per CDR3 protein. In the table there are hundreds of thousands of distinct CDR3 sequences, around 68% of which are singletons. This receptor was identified in a human donor in good health, serving as a control. Sequencing used sorted CD4+, CD8+, or CD8+CD57+ T cells (not recorded which) from PBMCs.

The CDR3 here is CTSSLVGGGFEQY. The chain combines TRBV7-9 with TRBJ1-2. Per the germline V gene, CDR1 is SEHNR and CDR2 is FQNEAQ (reference sequence). The CDR3 spans 13 residues, counting both ends.